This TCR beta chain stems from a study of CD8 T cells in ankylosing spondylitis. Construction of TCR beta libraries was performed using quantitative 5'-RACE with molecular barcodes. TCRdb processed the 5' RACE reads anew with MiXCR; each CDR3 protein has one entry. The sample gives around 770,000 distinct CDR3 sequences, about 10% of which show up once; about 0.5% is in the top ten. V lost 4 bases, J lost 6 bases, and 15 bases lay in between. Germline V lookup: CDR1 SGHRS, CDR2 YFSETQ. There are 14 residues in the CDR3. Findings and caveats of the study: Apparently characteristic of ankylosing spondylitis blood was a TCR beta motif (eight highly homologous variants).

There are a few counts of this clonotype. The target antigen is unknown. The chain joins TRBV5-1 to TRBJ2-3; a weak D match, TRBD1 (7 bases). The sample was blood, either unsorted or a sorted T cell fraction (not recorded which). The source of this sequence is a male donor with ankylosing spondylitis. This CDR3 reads CASSRTGGGDTQYF. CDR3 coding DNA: TGCGCCAGCAGCAGGACAGGTGGAGGGGATACGCAGTATTTT.